These 5 T cell receptor beta chains came from one sample sequenced in a study of T-cell memory formation after mild COVID-19 listed by TCRdb under 2021. The library was produced with 5' RACE. The sequencing machine was an Illumina NovaSeq 6000. The raw public data were reprocessed by TCRdb itself: fastp quality trimming at Q25, MiXCR clonotype calling, in-frame beta chains only. Duplicate CDR3 protein sequences are folded into a single record with the most common DNA and genes. The sample table records some 440,000 distinct CDR3 sequences; around 25% of these occur just once. The ten largest clones take up under 15% of the sample. The sequencing sample was made of PBMCs or a T cell subset sorted from them (not recorded which). These receptor sequences come from an adult woman who had mild COVID-19 (a few samples of this study predate the infection). The sample titles of this study are shuffled in the database, so cell type and time point are left out; the donor was told from shared clones.

The rearrangement links TRBV7-9 to TRBJ2-1, with TRBD2 matching over 9 bases. Germline loops: CDR1 SEHNR, CDR2 FQNEAQ (reference sequence). The CDR3 is 17 residues long. With 1 base clipped from V and 8 bases from J, the junction kept 12 bases outside the gene matches. CDR3 loop: CASSLVGRGGLRHEQFF. The DNA of the CDR3 is TGTGCCAGCAGCTTAGTCGGGCGGGGGGGCCTCAGGCATGAGCAGTTCTTC.

This rearrangement joins TRBV5-1 to TRBJ2-4, with unresolved D. Germline CDR1 and CDR2: SGHRS and YFSETQ. The CDR3 has 11 residues. V shed 4 bases and J shed 7 bases, with 6 bases lying between them. The CDR3 bases are TGCGCCAGCAGCCATGGGAACATTCAGTACTTC. Its translation is CASSHGNIQYF.

This clonotype showed up just a few times. The rearrangement uses TRBV27 and TRBJ1-2, with TRBD1 as a possible D gene (6 bases). This CDR3 is 13 amino acids long. The V gene lost 6 bases and the J gene lost 7 bases, with 15 bases spanning the gap. CDR1 MNHEY and CDR2 SMNVEV come from the germline V gene (reference sequence). The CDR3 is CASRIDRSGGYTF. The DNA for the CDR3 is TGTGCCAGCAGAATAGACAGGTCCGGTGGCTACACCTTC.

V is TRBV20-1 and J is TRBJ2-7; 9 positions match TRBD2. The J segment lost 2 bases and the V segment lost 6 bases, leaving 8 bases of the junction unmatched. Germline V CDR1 and CDR2: DFQATT, SNEGSKA (reference sequence). The CDR3 covers 14 residues. The CDR3 here is CSAGPGLATYEQYF. CDR3 nucleotide sequence: TGCAGTGCCGGACCGGGACTAGCTACCTACGAGCAGTACTTC.

V is TRBV20-1 and J is TRBJ2-7; D not resolved. Germline V gives CDR1 DFQATT, CDR2 SNEGSKA (reference sequence). V lost 0 bases to trimming and J lost 2 bases, with 11 bases between them. The CDR3 has 14 amino acids. CDR3 in amino acids: CSARDPDGTYEQYF. In DNA form, the CDR3 reads TGCAGTGCTAGAGATCCGGACGGAACCTACGAGCAGTACTTC.